This T cell receptor (beta chain) was identified in a study of T cell repertoires in cytomegalovirus infection. With regard to this clonotype: Its target is unknown.

The CDR3 length is 19 residues. Trimming at V came to 7 bases and at J to 3 bases, leaving 19 bases not matched to a gene. TCRdb re-derived calls from the reads in MiXCR, one entry per CDR3 protein. This sample has more than 300,000 distinct CDR3 sequences, with about 35% found just once. The chain employs TRBV12-3 or TRBV12-4 and TRBJ2-2; TRBD2 agrees at 8 bases. Here the sequenced sample was cultured PBMCs, taken from culture after CMV antigen stimulation. The TCR was taken from a human donor in good health (CMV status not recorded). Some clones in this sample may be carry-over from other donors' samples. For the CDR3, the DNA is TGTGCCAGCACTCTCCGGGGGGGGTGGACTAGTGTCGACACCGGGGAGCTGTTTTTT. Translating it yields CASTLRGGWTSVDTGELFF.